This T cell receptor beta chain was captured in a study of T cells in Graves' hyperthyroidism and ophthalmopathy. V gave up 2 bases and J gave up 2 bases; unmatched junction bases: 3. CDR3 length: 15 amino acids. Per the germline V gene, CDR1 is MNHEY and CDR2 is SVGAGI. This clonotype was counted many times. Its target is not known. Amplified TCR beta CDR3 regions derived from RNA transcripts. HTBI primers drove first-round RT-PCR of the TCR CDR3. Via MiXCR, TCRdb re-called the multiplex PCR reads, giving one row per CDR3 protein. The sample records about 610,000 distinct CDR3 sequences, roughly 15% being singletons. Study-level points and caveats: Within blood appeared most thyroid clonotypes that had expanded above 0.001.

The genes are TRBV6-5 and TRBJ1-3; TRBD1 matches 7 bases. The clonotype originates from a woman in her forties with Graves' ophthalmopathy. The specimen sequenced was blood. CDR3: CASSYGTATGNTIYF. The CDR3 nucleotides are TGTGCCAGCAGTTACGGGACAGCGACTGGAAACACCATATATTTT.